This T cell receptor beta chain was identified during a study of identical twins. Study results and caveats: Cord blood's abundant beta clonotypes had fewer insertions, unlike memory repertoires.

CDR1 and CDR2 from the germline V gene are SGHRS and YFSETQ. V lost 1 base and J 1 base, leaving 11 bases between the germline ends. This CDR3 comprises 15 residues. Via MiXCR, TCRdb re-called the 5' RACE reads, giving one row per CDR3 protein. This sample has around 450,000 distinct CDR3 sequences, with around 14% found just once. The donor group consisted entirely of healthy Caucasians. Worth noting for this clonotype: What it binds is unknown.

This sample also belongs to another study, concerning yellow fever vaccine responses in identical twins.

The chain recombines TRBV5-1 with TRBJ2-5, with no clear D. The sample comprised CD4+ T cells sorted from blood. This clonotype was sampled from a woman younger than 30 in good health. The CDR3 DNA is TGCGCCAGCAGCTTGTTTAACCCAGGCCAAGAGACCCAGTACTTC. It codes for CASSLFNPGQETQYF. The entire variable domain, with the rest obtained from reference TRBV5-1 and TRBJ2-5, is as follows: KAGVTQTPRYLIKTRGQQVTLSCSPISGHRSVSWYQQTPGQGLQFLFEYFSETQRNKGNFPGRFSGRQFSNSRSEMNVSTLELGDSALYLCASSLFNPGQETQYFGPGTRLLVL.